Below are 31 T cell receptor beta chains sequenced from a single sample in a study of Ad26.COV2.S vaccination and SARS-CoV-2 variants. Some clones are missing from TCRdb's copy, which holds only in-frame ones; the method was immunoSEQ multiplex PCR. The sample has approximately 280,000 clones, 70% to 90% seen once. Stated treatment: some 20 received Ad26.COV2.S at low or high dose, single or two shots; about 5 received placebo; per-sample allocation not given. Specimens were obtained on day 63 following the first vaccine or placebo injection. This sample comprised peripheral blood, obtained in a trial of Ad26.COV2.S vaccine versus placebo. These receptors came from a person aged 18-65 years who received the Ad26.COV2.S COVID-19 vaccine or a placebo.

V usage is TRBV18 and J usage is TRBJ1-5; D is perhaps TRBD1 (5 bases). Trimming pared 4 bases from V and 3 bases from J, leaving 16 bases between. The CDR3 length is 16 residues. Germline V lookup: CDR1 KGHSH, CDR2 LQKENI. The CDR3: CASSLNGAPINQPQHF. The CDR3 DNA sequence: TGTGCCAGCTCACTGAATGGGGCACCCATCAATCAGCCCCAGCATTTT.

The gene calls are TRBV9 and TRBJ2-7; TRBD2 matches 10 bases. Germline CDR1 reads SGDLS; CDR2 reads YYNGEE. The CDR3 runs 16 residues. J lost 0 bases, V lost 4 bases, and 7 bases had no gene match. This CDR3 is CASSLSGGFSSYEQYF. Written as DNA, the CDR3 is TGTGCCAGCAGCCTTAGCGGGGGGTTTAGCTCCTACGAGCAGTACTTC.

This clone showed up just a few times. The rearrangement uses TRBV27 and TRBJ2-5, with D hard to call. The CDR3 totals 14 residues. The V end was cut by 0 bases, the J end by 1 base, with 6 bases between. Germline V CDR1 and CDR2: MNHEY, SMNVEV (reference sequence). The CDR3 here is CASSLSRTQETQYF. The CDR3 nucleotides read TGTGCCAGCAGTTTATCGAGGACCCAAGAGACCCAGTACTTC.

This rearrangement joins TRBV18 to TRBJ2-5; D gene ambiguous. V lost 4 bases and J lost 5, with 8 bases in between. The CDR3 totals 12 residues. Germline lookup yields CDR1 KGHSH and CDR2 LQKENI. Here the CDR3 reads CASSLMGETQYF. CDR3 DNA sequence: TGTGCCAGCTCACTTATGGGGGAGACCCAGTACTTC.

The chain recombines TRBV27 with TRBJ1-2; 7 bases are a match to TRBD1. V trimming: 4 bases; J trimming: 4 bases; junction bases outside the gene matches: 9. This CDR3 comprises 15 residues. Germline CDR1 reads MNHEY; CDR2 reads SMNVEV (reference sequence). CDR3: CASSSQRRDSYGYTF. Here the CDR3 DNA reads TGTGCCAGCAGTTCACAAAGAAGGGACAGCTATGGCTACACCTTC.

The count of this clone is one. V usage is TRBV3-1 (or the pseudogene TRBV3-2) and J usage is TRBJ1-3; a weak D match, TRBD1 (6 bases). V was clipped by 0 bases and J by 2 bases, with 8 bases between them. Germline CDR1 is LGHDT and CDR2 is YNNKEL (reference sequence). There are 15 residues in the CDR3. The CDR3 DNA reads TGTGCCAGCAGCCAAGAACGGACAGCTGGAAACACCATATATTTT. Its protein is CASSQERTAGNTIYF.

The chain carries TRBV4-1 and TRBJ2-2; TRBD2 is a possible D gene (5 bases). CDR3 length: 21 amino acids. V was cut by 0 bases and J by 5 bases, with 28 bases left in between. CDR1 and CDR2 (germline): MGHRA, YSYEKL. This CDR3 is CASSQDPLIAPGLLRTGELFF. DNA of the CDR3: TGCGCCAGCAGCCAAGATCCTCTAATTGCTCCGGGGTTATTACGGACCGGGGAGCTGTTTTTT.

This sequence joins TRBV5-1 and TRBJ1-4; TRBD1 matches at 8 bases. The CDR3 runs to 14 residues. Germline CDR1 SGHRS, CDR2 YFSETQ. The junction had 4 bases not matched to a gene; V was cut back by 2 bases and J by 7 bases. The CDR3 spells CASSLPTGGEKLFF. The CDR3 DNA sequence: TGCGCCAGCAGCTTACCAACAGGGGGTGAAAAACTGTTTTTT.

Remarks on this clone: The same CDR3 arises from other DNA sequences in this sample as well. The V call is TRBV5-4, the J call TRBJ1-1; D remains unclear. V lost 1 base and J 2 bases, leaving 0 bases between the germline ends. Germline CDR1 SGHNT, CDR2 YYREEE (reference sequence). CDR3 size: 11 residues. CDR3 DNA: TGTGCCAGCAGCTTGAACACTGAAGCTTTCTTT. Protein: CASSLNTEAFF.

The CDR3 is CASREGLAGVQQYF. The DNA of the CDR3 is TGTGCCAGCAGGGAGGGACTAGCGGGAGTTCAGCAGTACTTC. The chain joins TRBV2 to TRBJ2-7, with 14 bases lining up with TRBD2. V was clipped by 6 bases and J by 8 bases; unmatched bases: 6. Germline lookup yields CDR1 SNHLY and CDR2 FYNNEI. The CDR3 is 14 residues long.

CDR3 amino acids: CASSSGQRVGNEQFF. The CDR3 DNA follows: TGTGCCAGCAGCTCGGGACAGCGTGTGGGGAATGAGCAGTTCTTC. V is TRBV7-9 and J is TRBJ2-1; TRBD1 aligns across 7 bases. This CDR3 contains 15 residues. Germline loops: CDR1 SEHNR, CDR2 FQNEAQ (reference sequence). V dropped 4 bases and J dropped 7; count of bases not matched to a gene: 10.

This chain links TRBV7-9 with TRBJ2-7; 7 bases are a match to TRBD2. Germline assignment: CDR1 SEHNR and CDR2 FQNEAQ (reference sequence). The J segment lost 3 bases and the V segment lost 1 base, leaving 3 bases of the junction unmatched. CDR3 length: 14 residues. The CDR3 DNA reads as TGTGCCAGCAGCTTAGAAGGCGGGAGCTACGAGCAGTACTTC. This codes for CASSLEGGSYEQYF.

The chain combines TRBV10-2 with TRBJ2-1, with 9 positions matching TRBD1. V dropped 7 bases and J dropped 3; count of bases not matched to a gene: 1. Germline lookup yields CDR1 WSHSY and CDR2 SAAADI. The CDR3 totals 13 residues. CDR3 bases: TGCGCCAGCACGGGACAGGGCTACAATGAGCAGTTCTTC. This encodes CASTGQGYNEQFF.

CDR3 region: CASRTAYGYTF. The DNA for the CDR3 is TGTGCCAGCAGGACAGCTTATGGCTACACCTTC. The J gene is TRBJ1-2, the V gene TRBV25-1, with D tentatively TRBD1 (5 bases). The CDR3 loop spans 11 amino acids. Trimming took off 6 bases at V and 5 bases at J, with 7 bases between the two ends. CDR1 is MGHDK and CDR2 is SYGVNS in the germline V gene.

The CDR3 DNA reads as TGTGCCAGCAGTTTCGGGGATGGCTACACCTTC. Its protein is CASSFGDGYTF. The chain combines TRBV12-3 or TRBV12-4 with TRBJ1-2, with D hard to call. V shed 3 bases and J shed 6 bases, with 5 bases lying between them. This CDR3 is built from 11 residues.

This sequence joins TRBV27 and TRBJ1-5; no reliable D call. This CDR3 is 14 amino acids long. V was trimmed by 4 bases and J by 6 bases, leaving 13 bases between them. In germline, CDR1 is MNHEY, CDR2 SMNVEV (reference sequence). The CDR3 nucleotides are TGTGCCAGCAGTTCCCCGGGTCTACTTCAGCCCCAGCATTTT. Translated: CASSSPGLLQPQHF.

This sequence joins TRBV7-2 and TRBJ1-1; D uncertain. Deletions cut 2 bases from V and 1 base from J, with 17 bases between. The CDR3 spans 17 residues. CDR1 is SGHTA and CDR2 is FQGNSA in the germline V gene. The DNA for the CDR3 is TGTGCCAGCAGCTTACCCCTCAGAGGCCGGAGGAACACTGAAGCTTTCTTT. Residues: CASSLPLRGRRNTEAFF.

The chain joins TRBV5-1 to TRBJ1-4; tentatively, D is TRBD1 (5 bases). This CDR3 has 16 amino acids. Between the trimmed V and J ends, which lost 0 bases and 4 bases, there was a span of 13 bases. The germline gives CDR1 SGHRS, CDR2 YFSETQ. CDR3 protein: CASSLGSTVDNEKLFF. CDR3 in DNA: TGCGCCAGCAGCTTGGGCTCGACAGTGGATAATGAAAAACTGTTTTTT. The entire variable domain, with the rest obtained from reference TRBV5-1 and TRBJ1-4, is as follows: KAGVTQTPRYLIKTRGQQVTLSCSPISGHRSVSWYQQTPGQGLQFLFEYFSETQRNKGNFPGRFSGRQFSNSRSEMNVSTLELGDSALYLCASSLGSTVDNEKLFFGSGTQLSVL.

The genes are TRBV7-9 and TRBJ2-7; possibly TRBD2 for D (7 bases). Per germline, CDR1 SEHNR and CDR2 FQNEAQ (reference sequence). This CDR3 has 16 amino acids. Trimming pared 1 base from V and 4 bases from J, leaving 17 bases between. The CDR3 DNA follows: TGTGCCAGCAGCTTAGGGGGGGGGCAGGGCCTTTACGAGCAGTACTTC. Amino acid sequence: CASSLGGGQGLYEQYF.

The genes are TRBV7-9 and TRBJ1-1; possible D gene TRBD1, 6 bases. Trimming took 4 bases from V and 0 from J, leaving 12 bases between them. This CDR3 has 15 amino acids. Germline values: CDR1 SEHNR, CDR2 FQNEAQ (reference sequence). DNA for the CDR3: TGTGCCAGCAGCTCCTTGACAGGAATGAACACTGAAGCTTTCTTT. Its protein is CASSSLTGMNTEAFF.

The chain is built from TRBV2 and TRBJ2-7; D not certain. V lost 8 bases and J 1 base, leaving 6 bases between the germline ends. The CDR3 runs to 11 residues. The germline gives CDR1 SNHLY, CDR2 FYNNEI. This CDR3 is CASVQSYEQYF. CDR3 DNA sequence: TGTGCCAGCGTACAGTCCTACGAGCAGTACTTC.

In DNA form, the CDR3 reads TGTGCCAGCAGCCAGGGCCTCCCGCCAGCTGAAAAACTGTTTTTT. As protein: CASSQGLPPAEKLFF. This sequence joins TRBV3-1 (or the pseudogene TRBV3-2) and TRBJ1-4; the D is unclear. V dropped 3 bases and J dropped 7 bases, with 15 bases sitting between them. The CDR3 covers 15 residues. Germline V gives CDR1 LGHDT, CDR2 YNNKEL (reference sequence).

This sequence joins TRBV10-2 and TRBJ2-7; D gene uncertain. This CDR3 has 15 amino acids. Between the trimmed V and J ends, which lost 3 bases and 2 bases, there was a span of 14 bases. Germline lookup yields CDR1 WSHSY and CDR2 SAAADI. The CDR3 here is CASSEGRERAYEQYF. In nucleotides, the CDR3 is TGCGCCAGCAGTGAAGGCCGCGAGAGAGCCTACGAGCAGTACTTC.

The gene calls are TRBV4-1 and TRBJ2-5; the D gene is possibly TRBD1 (5 bases). Trimming removed 6 bases at V and 3 bases at J, with 17 bases between. The germline gives CDR1 MGHRA, CDR2 YSYEKL. The CDR3 is made up of 15 amino acids. The CDR3 reads CASSPQGRGEETQYF. CDR3 in DNA: TGCGCCAGCAGTCCTCAGGGTCGTGGTGAAGAGACCCAGTACTTC.

The chain uses TRBV6-5 and TRBJ1-3; perhaps TRBD1 as D (5 bases). V lost 8 bases to trimming and J lost 7 bases, with 15 bases between them. The germline gives CDR1 MNHEY, CDR2 SVGAGI. This CDR3 has 13 residues. CDR3 sequence: CASRGDFRNTIYF. The CDR3, as DNA: TGTGCCAGCCGGGGGGATTTCAGGAACACCATATATTTT.

The V gene is TRBV5-6, the J gene TRBJ1-2, with a weak D call TRBD1 (5 bases). Germline V lookup: CDR1 SGHDT, CDR2 YYEEEE. This CDR3 is built from 11 residues. With 1 base removed from V and 10 bases from J, the gap between germline ends came to 8 bases. Written as DNA, the CDR3 is TGTGCCAGCAGCTTGTCAGGGACCTACACCTTC. It encodes CASSLSGTYTF.

The CDR3 DNA reads as TGTGCCAGCAGCCAAGAACACGCCTCCGCGGATACGCAGTATTTT. It translates to CASSQEHASADTQYF. V is TRBV4-2 and J is TRBJ2-3; D is unresolved. The CDR3 sequence is 15 residues long. Germline V lookup: CDR1 LGHNA, CDR2 YNFKEQ. V was pared by 0 bases and J by 6 bases, with 13 bases between.

The CDR3 sequence is CASSLGENTEAFF. The CDR3 region has the DNA TGTGCCAGCTCATTGGGGGAGAACACTGAAGCTTTCTTT. The chain combines TRBV18 with TRBJ1-1; maybe TRBD1 (5 bases). V was clipped by 5 bases and J by 1 base, with 8 bases between them. The CDR3 loop spans 13 amino acids. Germline loops: CDR1 KGHSH, CDR2 LQKENI.

The genes are TRBV7-9 and TRBJ1-2, with D uncertain. The CDR3 is 11 residues long. V lost 3 bases and J 8 bases, leaving 7 bases between the germline ends. CDR1 and CDR2 (germline): SEHNR, FQNEAQ (reference sequence). CDR3 nucleotide sequence: TGTGCCAGCAGCTTTCAATGGGGCTACACCTTC. Its protein product is CASSFQWGYTF. Drawing the rest from reference TRBV7-9 and TRBJ1-2, the complete variable domain is DTGVSQNPRHKITKRGQNVTFRCDPISEHNRLYWYRQTLGQGPEFLTYFQNEAQLEKSRLLSDRFSAERPKGSFSTLEIQRTEQGDSAMYLCASSFQWGYTFGSGTRLTVV.

Remarks on this clone: Other DNA sequences in the sample encode the same CDR3. The V gene is TRBV7-2, the J gene TRBJ1-2; D ambiguous. Germline V gene lookup returns CDR1 SGHTA and CDR2 FQGNSA. This CDR3 region has 11 residues. Trimming pared 3 bases from V and 5 bases from J, leaving 4 bases between. CDR3 sequence (DNA): TGTGCCAGCAGCTTTCAATATGGCTACACCTTC. It is translated as CASSFQYGYTF.

V usage is TRBV7-2 and J usage is TRBJ1-1, with 7 bases identical to TRBD1. V was pared by 5 bases and J by 3 bases, with 9 bases of the junction left unmatched. CDR3 length equals 15 residues. CDR1 is SGHTA and CDR2 is FQGNSA in the germline V gene. The CDR3 here is CASSPTADRYTEAFF. CDR3 sequence (DNA): TGTGCCAGCAGCCCAACGGCGGACAGGTACACTGAAGCTTTCTTT. Full variable domain (missing parts from reference TRBV7-2 and TRBJ1-1): GAGVSQSPSNKVTEKGKDVELRCDPISGHTALYWYRQSLGQGLEFLIYFQGNSAPDKSGLPSDRFSAERTGGSVSTLTIQRTQQEDSAVYLCASSPTADRYTEAFFGQGTRLTVV.